This TCR beta chain was captured in a study of beta chain features in type 1 diabetes. Study-level points and caveats: Naive, central memory and regulatory TCRB repertoires appeared more similar among patients than healthy donors. Sequencing the cDNA could make cells with high TCR expression show up more than they should.

Researchers reported sorting CD4+ naive, central memory, regulatory and stem cell-like memory cells via CD45RO/CCR7/CD25/CD127/CD95/CD27. The CDR3 spans 12 residues. V gave up 5 bases and J gave up 2 bases, with 6 bases separating them. Per germline, CDR1 SNHLY and CDR2 FYNNEI. Expressed TCRB transcripts got sequenced, as all isolated RNA was reverse transcribed. The table came from immunoSEQ multiplex PCR; TCRdb's copy has only in-frame clones and leaves some out. This table holds around 240,000 clones, more than 65% found once. Comments on this clone: Its antigen is undetermined.

The rearrangement links TRBV2 to TRBJ2-5; TRBD1 is a possible D gene (5 bases). The sample consisted of naive CD4+ T cells from blood. The sequence was collected from a man aged 25-45 years in good health. CDR3 sequence: CASSRQQETQYF. CDR3 nucleotides: TGTGCCAGCAGTCGACAGCAAGAGACCCAGTACTTC. Drawing the rest from reference TRBV2 and TRBJ2-5, the complete variable domain is EPEVTQTPSHQVTQMGQEVILRCVPISNHLYFYWYRQILGQKVEFLVSFYNNEISEKSEIFDDQFSVERPDGSNFTLKIRSTKLEDSAMYFCASSRQQETQYFGPGTRLLVL.